Below, 23 T cell receptor beta chains from the same sample are listed, as sequenced in a study of T cell responses to AZD1222 COVID-19 vaccine. Using immunoSEQ multiplex PCR, the repertoire was profiled, and TCRdb retains in-frame clones only, with some absent. The profile covers some 150,000 clones, with about 93% appearing a single time and 5.2% taken by the ten largest. Here the sequenced sample was peripheral blood, taken on day 0 of AZD1222 vaccination. These receptors were collected from an adult in good health.

This rearrangement joins TRBV28 to TRBJ1-6; D not resolved. CDR3 length: 18 residues. The V and J ends lost 2 bases and 0 bases respectively, with 14 bases between them. In germline, CDR1 is MDHEN, CDR2 SYDVKM. CDR3 in amino acids: CASSLGPGVSSYNSPLHF. CDR3 coding DNA: TGTGCCAGCAGTTTAGGGCCCGGGGTGAGCTCCTATAATTCACCCCTCCACTTT.

This rearrangement joins TRBV6-5 to TRBJ2-5; D ambiguous. The ends were cut back, 6 bases at V and 1 base at J, with 12 bases in the middle. Germline loops: CDR1 MNHEY, CDR2 SVGAGI. The CDR3 has 14 residues. Here the CDR3 DNA reads TGTGCCAGCAGCCACCATCGTCTCCAAGAGACCCAGTACTTC. It translates to CASSHHRLQETQYF.

The J gene is TRBJ2-7, the V gene TRBV19, with 12 bases matching TRBD1. Per the germline V gene, CDR1 is LNHDA and CDR2 is SQIVND (reference sequence). CDR3 length: 15 amino acids. Losses at the gene ends were 3 bases for V and 7 bases for J; bases not matched to a gene: 7. The CDR3: CASSMTGQGAREQYF. CDR3 sequence (DNA): TGTGCCAGTAGTATGACGGGACAGGGGGCGCGGGAGCAGTACTTC.

The chain joins TRBV5-4 to TRBJ1-2; 7 bases are shared with TRBD1. Trimming removed 5 bases from V and 3 bases from J; junction bases left unmatched: 10. This CDR3 has 15 amino acids. Germline V gene sequence: CDR1 SGHNT, CDR2 YYREEE (reference sequence). This CDR3 is CASRPTQGPDYGYTF. The CDR3 coding sequence is TGTGCCAGCAGGCCTACACAGGGGCCCGACTATGGCTACACCTTC.

V is TRBV2 and J is TRBJ1-6; D is undetermined. V was cut by 6 bases and J by 8 bases, with 14 bases left in between. The CDR3 spans 14 residues. Germline CDR1 SNHLY, CDR2 FYNNEI. The CDR3 DNA is TGTGCCAGCAGCCGCAGTGGAGGATATTCACCCCTCCACTTT. The encoded protein is CASSRSGGYSPLHF.

As regards this clone: The same CDR3 can be traced to other DNA sequences in this sample. The rearrangement uses TRBV6-5 and TRBJ2-3; D not resolved. Deletions cut 7 bases from V and 2 bases from J, with 7 bases between. There are 12 residues in the CDR3. Looked up from germline, CDR1 is MNHEY and CDR2 is SVGAGI. The CDR3 DNA follows: TGTGCCAGCACCGGGTCCACAGATACGCAGTATTTT. Its translation is CASTGSTDTQYF.

This rearrangement joins TRBV11-1 to TRBJ2-7, with 7 bases lining up with TRBD2. This CDR3 region has 16 residues. Germline V CDR1 and CDR2: SGHAT, FQDESV (reference sequence). The V segment lost 1 base and the J segment 2 bases; nucleotides outside the gene matches: 8. The CDR3 reads CASSLGGASGTYEQYF. The CDR3 DNA sequence: TGTGCCAGCAGCTTAGGAGGGGCTAGCGGTACCTACGAGCAGTACTTC.

This clone was detected once. The chain carries TRBV12-3 or TRBV12-4 and TRBJ1-2; possible D gene TRBD1, 5 bases. V lost 6 bases, J lost 0 bases, and 8 bases lay in between. The CDR3 has 13 amino acids. The CDR3 DNA reads TGTGCCAGCAGCCTGGACACTAACTATGGCTACACCTTC. It translates to CASSLDTNYGYTF.

This chain joins TRBV4-1 and TRBJ1-1; 8 bases are a match to TRBD1. This CDR3 has 14 amino acids. Germline values: CDR1 MGHRA, CDR2 YSYEKL. V gave up 3 bases and J gave up 4 bases; unmatched junction bases: 4. CDR3 nucleotide sequence: TGCGCCAGCAGCCAGCCAGGGGGCGTCACTGAAGCTTTCTTT. This gives the protein CASSQPGGVTEAFF.

This clone was counted a single time. The chain joins TRBV5-5 to TRBJ2-1, with D possibly matching TRBD1 (6 bases). The CDR3 loop spans 15 amino acids. Germline CDR1 is SGHKS and CDR2 is YYEKEE (reference sequence). Trimming took 2 bases from V and 4 from J, leaving 13 bases between them. CDR3 protein: CASSLNWDTYNEQFF. The CDR3 DNA is TGTGCCAGCAGCTTAAATTGGGACACTTACAATGAGCAGTTCTTC.

The chain carries TRBV12-5 and TRBJ2-7; D tentatively fits TRBD1 or TRBD2 (5 bases each). The CDR3 has 13 amino acids. V dropped 0 bases and J dropped 7 bases, with 10 bases sitting between them. Germline lookup yields CDR1 LGHNT and CDR2 FRNRAP. CDR3 in amino acids: CASGLVSWGEQYF. The CDR3 DNA reads as TGTGCTAGTGGTTTGGTATCGTGGGGGGAGCAGTACTTC.

CDR3 DNA sequence: TGCGCCAGCAGCCAAGGGACTAGCAGAGGGGCAGATACGCAGTATTTT. Translation gives CASSQGTSRGADTQYF. The genes are TRBV4-3 and TRBJ2-3, with 8 bases identical to TRBD2. Germline V gives CDR1 LGHNA, CDR2 YSLEER. The J segment lost 4 bases and the V segment lost 1 base, leaving 7 bases of the junction unmatched. The CDR3 length is 16 residues.

This sequence joins TRBV6-2 or TRBV6-3 and TRBJ2-2; D call uncertain. V lost 0 bases and J lost 7, with 6 bases in between. CDR3 length equals 13 residues. The germline gives CDR1 MNHEY, CDR2 SVGEGT. CDR3 sequence: CASSYSARGELFF. For the CDR3, the DNA is TGTGCCAGCAGTTACTCGGCCCGCGGGGAGCTGTTTTTT.

The rearrangement joins TRBV7-6 to TRBJ2-2, with D tentatively TRBD1 (6 bases). Germline V gives CDR1 SGHVS, CDR2 FNYEAQ. The CDR3 spans 14 residues. With 4 bases removed from V and 4 bases from J, the gap between germline ends came to 10 bases. The CDR3 spells CASSSLRGTGELFF. Written as DNA, the CDR3 is TGTGCCAGCAGCTCCCTCAGGGGCACCGGGGAGCTGTTTTTT.

CDR3 coding DNA: TGCAGCGCCGGAGGAGGGCGTGGTGAAAAACTGTTTTTT. It translates to CSAGGGRGEKLFF. The chain employs TRBV29-1 and TRBJ1-4; no firm D call. Deletions cut 7 bases from V and 7 bases from J, with 16 bases between. The CDR3 spans 13 residues. Germline V CDR1 and CDR2: SQVTM, ANQGSEA.

The V and J genes are TRBV7-9 and TRBJ1-1, with D unclear. Trimming shortened V by 4 bases and J by 4 bases, and 10 bases separated the two germline ends. Germline CDR1 SEHNR, CDR2 FQNEAQ (reference sequence). The CDR3 is 13 residues long. CDR3: CASSSNAGTEAFF. The CDR3 DNA reads as TGTGCCAGCAGCTCGAACGCGGGCACTGAAGCTTTCTTT.

On this clone: Other DNA sequences from this sample encode an identical CDR3 as well. The genes are TRBV9 and TRBJ2-1; D not certain. Germline CDR1 is SGDLS and CDR2 is YYNGEE. CDR3 size: 15 residues. V lost 0 bases and J 0 bases, leaving 7 bases between the germline ends. CDR3 region: CASSVAESSYNEQFF. CDR3 DNA: TGTGCCAGCAGCGTAGCAGAGAGCTCCTACAATGAGCAGTTCTTC.

The chain has TRBV7-2 and TRBJ1-3; maybe TRBD1 (6 bases). V gave up 1 base and J gave up 2 bases, with 12 bases separating them. Germline loops: CDR1 SGHTA, CDR2 FQGNSA. The CDR3 length is 16 residues. The CDR3 sequence is CASSLGGGLTGNTIYF. In nucleotides, the CDR3 is TGTGCCAGCAGCTTAGGCGGGGGGCTTACTGGAAACACCATATATTTT.

The CDR3: CASSDGRGRYEQYF. CDR3 nucleotides: TGTGCCAGCAGTGACGGTAGGGGGCGTTACGAGCAGTACTTC. The chain has TRBV25-1 and TRBJ2-7; TRBD1 matches 7 bases. Germline V gene data show CDR1 as MGHDK and CDR2 as SYGVNS. The V and J ends lost 3 bases and 4 bases, in that order; junction bases with no gene match: 6. The CDR3 covers 14 residues.

The chain joins TRBV11-2 to TRBJ1-3; TRBD1 is a possible D gene (6 bases). Per the germline V gene, CDR1 is SGHAT and CDR2 is FQNNGV. The V and J ends lost 5 bases and 16 bases respectively, with 24 bases between them. The CDR3 contains 14 residues. The CDR3 sequence: CASSTAGGVMPAYF. CDR3 in DNA: TGTGCCAGCAGCACCGCGGGGGGCGTTATGCCCGCCTATTTT.

The chain carries TRBV12-3 or TRBV12-4 and TRBJ2-3, with D perhaps matching TRBD1 or TRBD2 (6 bases each). The V end lost 8 bases, the J end lost 3 bases, and 12 bases lay between the germline ends. The CDR3 extends over 13 amino acids. CDR3 sequence reads: CASWRGVTDTQYF. CDR3 bases: TGTGCCAGCTGGAGGGGGGTGACAGATACGCAGTATTTT.

The chain employs TRBV27 and TRBJ1-1; a possible D gene is TRBD1 (5 bases). The CDR3 sequence is 15 residues long. Between the trimmed V and J ends, which lost 5 bases and 0 bases, there was a span of 13 bases. From germline, CDR1 is MNHEY and CDR2 SMNVEV (reference sequence). CDR3 DNA sequence: TGTGCCAGCAGTCCCCCTGGGGCCTTGAACACTGAAGCTTTCTTT. Its translation: CASSPPGALNTEAFF.

The rearrangement links TRBV6-2 or TRBV6-3 to TRBJ2-1; TRBD2 matches at 9 bases. The CDR3 contains 17 residues. After removal of 1 base from V and 4 bases from J, the junction contained 8 bases not matched to a gene. The germline gives CDR1 MNHEY, CDR2 SVGEGT. The CDR3 bases are TGTGCCAGCAGTTACTTTTTCGCGGGAGGGCCGTACAATGAGCAGTTCTTC. It specifies CASSYFFAGGPYNEQFF.